This T cell receptor (beta chain) was found in a study of beta chain features in type 1 diabetes. Every isolated RNA sample was fully reverse transcribed, so sequencing captured expressed TCRB transcripts. Profiling relied on immunoSEQ multiplex PCR, and the TCRdb table lists in-frame clones only, not all of them. The sample has about 660,000 clones; 11% to 15% are singletons. General study findings and limits: All four CD4+ subsets of Type 1 diabetes patients contained TCRB CDR3s that were moderately but significantly shorter.

As for this clone: Its antigen is still unknown.

There are 11 residues in the CDR3. V was shortened by 5 bases and J by 9 bases, with 8 bases between the two germline ends. The germline CDR1 and CDR2 sequences are SGHAT and FQNNGV. The specimen was naive CD4+ T cells from blood. The TCR was taken from a man between 18 and 29 years old with type 1 diabetes. The chain recombines TRBV11-2 with TRBJ2-1; D uncertain. The CDR3 here is CASSLVSEQFF. The DNA of the CDR3 is TGTGCCAGCAGCCTCGTTAGTGAGCAGTTCTTC.